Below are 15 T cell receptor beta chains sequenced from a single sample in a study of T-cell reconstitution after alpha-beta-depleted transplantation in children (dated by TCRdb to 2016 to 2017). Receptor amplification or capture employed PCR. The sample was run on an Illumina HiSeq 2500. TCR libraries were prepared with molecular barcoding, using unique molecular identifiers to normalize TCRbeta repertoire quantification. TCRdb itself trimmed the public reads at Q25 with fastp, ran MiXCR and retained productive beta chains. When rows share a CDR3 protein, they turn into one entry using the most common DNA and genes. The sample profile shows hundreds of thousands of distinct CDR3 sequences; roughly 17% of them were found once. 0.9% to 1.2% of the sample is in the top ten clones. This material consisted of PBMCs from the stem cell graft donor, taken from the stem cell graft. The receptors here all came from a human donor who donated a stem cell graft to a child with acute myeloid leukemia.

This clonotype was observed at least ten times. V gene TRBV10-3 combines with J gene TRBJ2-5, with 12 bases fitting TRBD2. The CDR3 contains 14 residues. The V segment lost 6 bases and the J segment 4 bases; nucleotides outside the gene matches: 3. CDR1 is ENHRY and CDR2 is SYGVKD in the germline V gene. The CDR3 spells CAIRGLAGGETQYF. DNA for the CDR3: TGTGCCATCAGGGGACTAGCGGGTGGAGAGACCCAGTACTTC.

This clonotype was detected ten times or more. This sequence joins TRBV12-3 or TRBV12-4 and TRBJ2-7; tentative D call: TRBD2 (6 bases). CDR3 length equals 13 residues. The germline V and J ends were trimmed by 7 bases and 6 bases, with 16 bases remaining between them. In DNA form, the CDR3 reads TGTGCCAGCACCGAAGGAGGGTCGGCCGAGCAGTACTTC. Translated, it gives CASTEGGSAEQYF.

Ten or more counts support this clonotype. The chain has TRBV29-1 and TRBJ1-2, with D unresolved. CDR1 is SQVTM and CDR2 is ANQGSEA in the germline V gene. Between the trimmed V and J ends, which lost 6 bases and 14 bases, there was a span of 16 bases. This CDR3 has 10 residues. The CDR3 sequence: CSVAIPAETF. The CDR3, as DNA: TGCAGCGTCGCCATCCCGGCGGAAACCTTC.

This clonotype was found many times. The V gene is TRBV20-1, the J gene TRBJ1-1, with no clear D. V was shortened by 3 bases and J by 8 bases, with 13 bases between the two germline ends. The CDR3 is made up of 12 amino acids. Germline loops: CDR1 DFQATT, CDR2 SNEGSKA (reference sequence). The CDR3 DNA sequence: TGCAGTGCTAGTAAAGAGCGGGGAGAAGCTTTCTTT. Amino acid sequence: CSASKERGEAFF.

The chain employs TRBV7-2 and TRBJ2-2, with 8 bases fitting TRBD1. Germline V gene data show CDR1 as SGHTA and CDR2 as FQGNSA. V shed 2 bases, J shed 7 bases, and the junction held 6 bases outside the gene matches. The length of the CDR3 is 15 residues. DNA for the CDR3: TGTGCCAGCAGCTTAATCGCAGGGGGCATCGGGGAGCTGTTTTTT. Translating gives CASSLIAGGIGELFF. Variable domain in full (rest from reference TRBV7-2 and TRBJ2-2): GAGVSQSPSNKVTEKGKDVELRCDPISGHTALYWYRQSLGQGLEFLIYFQGNSAPDKSGLPSDRFSAERTGGSVSTLTIQRTQQEDSAVYLCASSLIAGGIGELFFGEGSRLTVL.

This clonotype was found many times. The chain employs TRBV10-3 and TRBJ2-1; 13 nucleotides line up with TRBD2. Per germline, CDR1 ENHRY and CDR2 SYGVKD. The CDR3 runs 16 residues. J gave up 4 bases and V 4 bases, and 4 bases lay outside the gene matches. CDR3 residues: CAISALLAGGYNEQFF. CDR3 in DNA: TGTGCCATCAGTGCCCTACTAGCGGGGGGGTACAATGAGCAGTTCTTC.

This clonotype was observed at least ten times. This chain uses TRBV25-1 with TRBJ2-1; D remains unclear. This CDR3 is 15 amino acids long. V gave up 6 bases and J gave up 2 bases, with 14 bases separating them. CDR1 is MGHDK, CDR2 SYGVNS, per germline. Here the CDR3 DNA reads TGTGCCAGCAGCGAAGGGTATCAGGCCTACAATGAGCAGTTCTTC. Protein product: CASSEGYQAYNEQFF.

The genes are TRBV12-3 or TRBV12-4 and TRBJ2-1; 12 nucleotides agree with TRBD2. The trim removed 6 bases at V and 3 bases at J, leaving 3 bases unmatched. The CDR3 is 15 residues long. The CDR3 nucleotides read TGTGCCAGCAGAGGACTAGCGGGGATCTACAATGAGCAGTTCTTC. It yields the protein CASRGLAGIYNEQFF.

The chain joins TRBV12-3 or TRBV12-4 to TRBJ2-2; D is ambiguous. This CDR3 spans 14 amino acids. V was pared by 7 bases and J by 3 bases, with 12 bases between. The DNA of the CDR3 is TGTGCCAGCACCACCGTTTGGGACACCGGGGAGCTGTTTTTT. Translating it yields CASTTVWDTGELFF.

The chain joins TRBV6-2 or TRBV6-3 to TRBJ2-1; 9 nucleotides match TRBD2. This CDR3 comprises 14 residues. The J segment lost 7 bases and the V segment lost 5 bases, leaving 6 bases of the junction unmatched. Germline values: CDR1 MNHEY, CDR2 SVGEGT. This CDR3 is CASSRLAGLNEQFF. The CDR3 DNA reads TGTGCCAGCAGTCGTCTAGCGGGGTTGAATGAGCAGTTCTTC.

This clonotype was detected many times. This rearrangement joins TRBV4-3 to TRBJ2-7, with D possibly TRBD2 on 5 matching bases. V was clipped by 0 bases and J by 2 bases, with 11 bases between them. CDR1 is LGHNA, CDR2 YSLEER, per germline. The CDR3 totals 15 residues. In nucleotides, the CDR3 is TGCGCCAGCAGCCAAGAGGGCGGGCCTACCTACGAGCAGTACTTC. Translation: CASSQEGGPTYEQYF.

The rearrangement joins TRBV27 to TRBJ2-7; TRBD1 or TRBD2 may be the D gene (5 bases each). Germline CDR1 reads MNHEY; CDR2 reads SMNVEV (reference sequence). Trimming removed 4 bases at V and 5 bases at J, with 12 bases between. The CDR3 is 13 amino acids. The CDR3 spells CASSWGIKNEQYF. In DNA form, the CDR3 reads TGTGCCAGCAGTTGGGGGATCAAGAACGAGCAGTACTTC.

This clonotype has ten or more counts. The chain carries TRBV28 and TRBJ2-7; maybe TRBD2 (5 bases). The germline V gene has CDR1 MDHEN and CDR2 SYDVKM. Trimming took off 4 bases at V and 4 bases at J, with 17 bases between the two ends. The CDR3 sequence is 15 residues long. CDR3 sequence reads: CASSSWGDSVYEQYV. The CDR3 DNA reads TGTGCCAGCAGTTCTTGGGGAGATTCCGTTTACGAGCAGTACGTC.

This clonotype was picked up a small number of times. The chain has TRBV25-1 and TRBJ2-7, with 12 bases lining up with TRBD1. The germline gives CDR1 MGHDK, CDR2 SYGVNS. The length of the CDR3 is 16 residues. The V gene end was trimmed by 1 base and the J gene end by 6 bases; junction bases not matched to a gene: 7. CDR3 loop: CASSEWGTGGRGEQYF. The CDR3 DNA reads TGTGCCAGCAGTGAATGGGGGACAGGGGGCCGGGGCGAGCAGTACTTC.

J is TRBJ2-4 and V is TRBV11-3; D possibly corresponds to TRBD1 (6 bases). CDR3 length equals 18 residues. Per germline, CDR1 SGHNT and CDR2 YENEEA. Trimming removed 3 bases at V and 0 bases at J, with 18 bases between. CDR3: CASSFRQVAGLAKNIQYF. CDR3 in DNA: TGTGCCAGCAGCTTCAGACAGGTTGCCGGTTTAGCCAAAAACATTCAGTACTTC.